The clone carrying this T cell receptor (beta chain) was counted only a few times. This may stem from a read error, because a much larger clone lies one nucleotide away. This CDR3 spans 11 amino acids. Patients had received no treatment of any kind before thyroid surgery. TCRdb re-called clones from the PCR reads using MiXCR. Of over 65,000 clones listed, around 12% are singletons. The entry originates in a study of metastatic and nonmetastatic thyroid tumors. Turning to the study itself: Thyroid patients, malignant and benign, had repertoires compared across blood and tumor or nodule tissue.

Sequencing used tumor tissue. The receptor comes from a female donor with papillary thyroid cancer or a benign thyroid nodule (not recorded which). Some clones in this sample may be carry-over from other donors' samples. The rearrangement links TRBV12-3 or TRBV12-4 to TRBJ1-1; no reliable D call. Here the CDR3 DNA reads TGTGCCAGCGGAGAGTTTTGCCGATTTCTTTTT. Its translation is CASGEFCRFLF.